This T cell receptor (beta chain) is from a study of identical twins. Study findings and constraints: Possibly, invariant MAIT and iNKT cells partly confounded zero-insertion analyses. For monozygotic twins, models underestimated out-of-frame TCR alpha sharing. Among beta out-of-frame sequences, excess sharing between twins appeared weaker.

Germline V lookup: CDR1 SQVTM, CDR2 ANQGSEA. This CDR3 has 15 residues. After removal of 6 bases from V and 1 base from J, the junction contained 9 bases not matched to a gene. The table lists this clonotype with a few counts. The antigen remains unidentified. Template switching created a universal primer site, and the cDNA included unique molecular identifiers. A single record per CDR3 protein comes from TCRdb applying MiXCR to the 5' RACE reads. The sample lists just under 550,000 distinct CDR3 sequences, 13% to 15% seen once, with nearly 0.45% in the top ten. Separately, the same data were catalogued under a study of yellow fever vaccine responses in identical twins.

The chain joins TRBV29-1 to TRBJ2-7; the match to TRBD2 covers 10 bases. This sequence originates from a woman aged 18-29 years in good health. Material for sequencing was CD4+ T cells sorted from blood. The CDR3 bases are TGCAGCGTCAGAAGAGCGGGAGGGAGGTCCTACGAGCAGTACTTC. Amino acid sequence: CSVRRAGGRSYEQYF.